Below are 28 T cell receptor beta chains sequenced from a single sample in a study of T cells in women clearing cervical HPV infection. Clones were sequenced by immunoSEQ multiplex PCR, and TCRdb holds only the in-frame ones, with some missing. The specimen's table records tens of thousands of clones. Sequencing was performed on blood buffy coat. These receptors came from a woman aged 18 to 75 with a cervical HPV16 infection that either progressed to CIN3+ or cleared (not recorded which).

The CDR3 spells CAWRGPSRTGELFF. CDR3 DNA (partial): TGTGCCTGGAGGGGTCCTAGCCGCACCGGGGAG. V usage is TRBV30 and J usage is TRBJ2-2, with TRBD2 as a possible D gene (5 bases). The missing CDR3 end, 3 residues past where the read stops, is filled in from the germline J gene. CDR3 length equals 14 residues. V dropped 3 bases and J dropped 4 bases, with 12 bases sitting between them. Germline V CDR1 and CDR2: GTSNPN, SVGIG (reference sequence). Drawing the rest from reference TRBV30 and TRBJ2-2, the complete variable domain is SQTIHQWPATLVQPVGSPLSLECTVEGTSNPNLYWYRQAAGRGLQLLFYSVGIGQISSEVPQNLSASRPQDRQFILSSKKLLLSDSGFYLCAWRGPSRTGELFFGEGSRLTVL.

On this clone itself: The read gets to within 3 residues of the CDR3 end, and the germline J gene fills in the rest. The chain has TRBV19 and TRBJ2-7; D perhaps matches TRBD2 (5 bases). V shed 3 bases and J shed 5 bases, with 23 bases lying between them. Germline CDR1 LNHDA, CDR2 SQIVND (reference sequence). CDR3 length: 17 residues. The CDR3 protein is CASSIASGGPLFDEQYF. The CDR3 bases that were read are TGTGCCAGTAGTATTGCAAGCGGAGGACCCCTTTTCGACGAG.

The covered CDR3 bases are TGCGCCAGCAGCAGCAACAGGGCCGGGAACACTGAA. Its translation: CASSSNRAGNTE. The complete CDR3 reads CASSSNRAGNTEAFF. The chain is built from TRBV5-1 and TRBJ1-1; possibly TRBD1 for D (6 bases). The CDR3 end lies 3 residues beyond the end of the read and is filled in from the germline J gene. The V end was cut by 4 bases, the J end by 1 base, with 14 bases between. The CDR3 length is 15 residues. Germline values: CDR1 SGHRS, CDR2 YFSETQ.

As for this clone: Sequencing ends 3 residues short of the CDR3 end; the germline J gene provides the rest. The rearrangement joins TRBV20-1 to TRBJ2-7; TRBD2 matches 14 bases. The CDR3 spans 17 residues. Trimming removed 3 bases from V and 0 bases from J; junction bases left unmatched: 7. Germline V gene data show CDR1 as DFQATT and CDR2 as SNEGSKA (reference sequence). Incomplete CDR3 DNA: TGCAGTGCTAGCCCGACTAGCGGGGGGGAATACTCCTACGAG. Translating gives CSASPTSGGEYSYE. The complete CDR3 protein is CSASPTSGGEYSYEQYF.

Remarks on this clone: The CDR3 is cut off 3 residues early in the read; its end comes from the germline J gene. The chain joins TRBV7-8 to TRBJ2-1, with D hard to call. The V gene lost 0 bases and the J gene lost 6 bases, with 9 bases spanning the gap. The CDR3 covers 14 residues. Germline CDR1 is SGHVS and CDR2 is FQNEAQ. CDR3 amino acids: CASSLAGFPNEQFF. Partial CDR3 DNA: TGTGCCAGCAGCTTAGCAGGCTTTCCCAATGAG.

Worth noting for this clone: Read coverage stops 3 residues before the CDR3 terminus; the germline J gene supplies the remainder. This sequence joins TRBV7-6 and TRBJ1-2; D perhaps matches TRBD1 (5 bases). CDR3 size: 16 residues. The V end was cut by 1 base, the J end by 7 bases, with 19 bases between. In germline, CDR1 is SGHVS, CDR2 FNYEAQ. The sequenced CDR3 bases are TGTGCCAGCAGCTTAGTTAGGGTCAGGGTGGGCCCTGGC. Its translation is CASSLVRVRVGPG. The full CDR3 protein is CASSLVRVRVGPGYTF. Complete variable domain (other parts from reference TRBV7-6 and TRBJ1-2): GAGVSQSPRYKVTKRGQDVALRCDPISGHVSLYWYRQALGQGPEFLTYFNYEAQQDKSGLPNDRFSAERPEGSISTLTIQRTEQRDSAMYRCASSLVRVRVGPGYTFGSGTRLTVV.

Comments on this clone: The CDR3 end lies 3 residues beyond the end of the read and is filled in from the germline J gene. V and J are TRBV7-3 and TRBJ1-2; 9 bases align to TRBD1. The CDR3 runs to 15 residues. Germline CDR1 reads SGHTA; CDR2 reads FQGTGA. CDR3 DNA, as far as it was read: TGTGCCAGCAGCTCTGGTCCCGGGACAGGGTTCGGC. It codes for CASSSGPGTGFG. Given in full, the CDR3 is CASSSGPGTGFGYTF.

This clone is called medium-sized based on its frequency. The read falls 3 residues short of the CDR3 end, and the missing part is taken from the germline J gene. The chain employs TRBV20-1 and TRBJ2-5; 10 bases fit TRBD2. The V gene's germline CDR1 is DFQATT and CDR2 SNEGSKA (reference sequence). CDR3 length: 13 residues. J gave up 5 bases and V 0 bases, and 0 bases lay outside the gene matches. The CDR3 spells CSARDSGGETQYF. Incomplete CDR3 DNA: TGCAGTGCTAGAGATAGCGGGGGGGAGACC.

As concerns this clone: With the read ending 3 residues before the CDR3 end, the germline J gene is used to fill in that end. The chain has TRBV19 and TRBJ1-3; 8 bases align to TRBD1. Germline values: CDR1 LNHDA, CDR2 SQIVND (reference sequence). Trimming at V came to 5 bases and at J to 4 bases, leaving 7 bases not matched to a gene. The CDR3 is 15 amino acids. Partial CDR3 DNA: TGTGCCAGTAGTCTAACAGGGGGGCCCGGAAACACC. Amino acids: CASSLTGGPGNT. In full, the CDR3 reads CASSLTGGPGNTIYF.

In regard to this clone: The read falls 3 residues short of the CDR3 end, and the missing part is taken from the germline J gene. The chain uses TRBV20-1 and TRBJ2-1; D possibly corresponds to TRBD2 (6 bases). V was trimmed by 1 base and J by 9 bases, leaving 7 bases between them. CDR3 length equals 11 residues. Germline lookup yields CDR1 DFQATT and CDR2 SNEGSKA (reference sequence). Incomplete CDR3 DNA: TGCAGTGCTAGAGTGGGGGGTGAG. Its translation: CSARVGGE. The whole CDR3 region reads CSARVGGEQFF.

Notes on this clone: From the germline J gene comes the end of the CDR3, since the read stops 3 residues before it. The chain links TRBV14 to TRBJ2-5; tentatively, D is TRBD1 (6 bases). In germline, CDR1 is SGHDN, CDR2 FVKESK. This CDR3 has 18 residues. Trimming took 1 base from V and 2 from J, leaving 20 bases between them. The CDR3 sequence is CASSQGRAGVLVQETQYF. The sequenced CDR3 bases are TGTGCCAGCAGCCAAGGGCGGGCAGGGGTGTTGGTTCAAGAGACC.

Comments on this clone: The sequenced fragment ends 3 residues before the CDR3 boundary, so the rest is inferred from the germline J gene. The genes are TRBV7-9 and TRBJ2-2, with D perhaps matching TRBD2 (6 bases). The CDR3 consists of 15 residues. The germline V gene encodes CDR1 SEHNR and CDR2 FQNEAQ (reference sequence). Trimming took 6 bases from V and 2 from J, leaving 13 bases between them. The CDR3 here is CASSHLGGNTGELFF. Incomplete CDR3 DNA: TGTGCCAGCAGTCATCTCGGGGGAAACACCGGGGAG.

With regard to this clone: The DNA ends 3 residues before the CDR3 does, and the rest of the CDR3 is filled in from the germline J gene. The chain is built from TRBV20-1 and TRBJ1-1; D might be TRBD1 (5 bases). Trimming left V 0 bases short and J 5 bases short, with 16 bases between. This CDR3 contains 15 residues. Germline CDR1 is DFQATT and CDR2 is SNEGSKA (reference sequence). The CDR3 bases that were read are TGCAGTGCTAGAGATTTTACCAGCGGGGGGACTGAA. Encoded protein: CSARDFTSGGTE. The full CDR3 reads CSARDFTSGGTEAFF.

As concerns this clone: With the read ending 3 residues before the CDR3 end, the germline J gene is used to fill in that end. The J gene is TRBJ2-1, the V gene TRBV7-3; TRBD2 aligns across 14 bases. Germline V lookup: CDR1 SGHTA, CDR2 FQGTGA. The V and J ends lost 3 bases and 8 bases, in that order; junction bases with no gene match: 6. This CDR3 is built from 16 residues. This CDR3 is CASSLEGTSGSYEQFF. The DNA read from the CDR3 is TGTGCCAGCAGCTTGGAAGGGACTAGCGGGAGCTATGAG.

The CDR3 region is CATSRRKGAVRSGANVLTF. CDR3 DNA (partial): TGTGCCACCAGCAGGAGAAAGGGGGCCGTTCGGTCTGGGGCCAACGTC. V gene TRBV15 combines with J gene TRBJ2-6, with TRBD1 matching over 7 bases. The read is 3 residues too short to cover the CDR3 end, so that end is filled in from the germline J gene. CDR1 LNHNV and CDR2 YYDKDF come from the germline V gene (reference sequence). After removal of 3 bases from V and 1 base from J, the junction contained 12 bases not matched to a gene. The CDR3 loop spans 19 amino acids. Variable domain in full (rest from reference TRBV15 and TRBJ2-6): DAMVIQNPRYQVTQFGKPVTLSCSQTLNHNVMYWYQQKSSQAPKLLFHYYDKDFNNEADTPDNFQSRRPNTSFCFLDIRSPGLGDTAMYLCATSRRKGAVRSGANVLTFGAGSRLTVL.

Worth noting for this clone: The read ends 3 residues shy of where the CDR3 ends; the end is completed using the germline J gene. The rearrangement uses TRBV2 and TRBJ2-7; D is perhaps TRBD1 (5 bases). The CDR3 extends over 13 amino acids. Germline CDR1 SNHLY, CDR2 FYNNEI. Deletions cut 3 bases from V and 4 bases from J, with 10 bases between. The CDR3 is CASSDDRRYEQYF. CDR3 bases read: TGTGCCAGCAGTGACGACAGAAGGTACGAG.

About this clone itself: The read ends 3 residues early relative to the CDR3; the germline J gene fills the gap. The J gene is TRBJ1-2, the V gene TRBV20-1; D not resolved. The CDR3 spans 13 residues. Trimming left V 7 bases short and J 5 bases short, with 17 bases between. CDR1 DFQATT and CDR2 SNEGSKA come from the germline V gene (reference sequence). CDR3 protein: CSGGEPGRYGYTF. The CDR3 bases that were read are TGCAGTGGTGGGGAGCCGGGGAGATATGGC.

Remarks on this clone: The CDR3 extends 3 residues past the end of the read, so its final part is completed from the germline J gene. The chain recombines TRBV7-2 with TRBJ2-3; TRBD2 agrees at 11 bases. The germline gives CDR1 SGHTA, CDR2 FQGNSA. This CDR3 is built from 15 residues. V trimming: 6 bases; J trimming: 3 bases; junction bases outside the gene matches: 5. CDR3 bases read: TGTGCCAGCAGATTGGGACTAGCGGAAACAGATACG. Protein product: CASRLGLAETDT. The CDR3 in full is CASRLGLAETDTQYF.

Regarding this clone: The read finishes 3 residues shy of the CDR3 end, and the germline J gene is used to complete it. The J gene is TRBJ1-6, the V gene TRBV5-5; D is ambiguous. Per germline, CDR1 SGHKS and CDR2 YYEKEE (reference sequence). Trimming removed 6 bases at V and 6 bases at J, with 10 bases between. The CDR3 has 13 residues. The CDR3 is CASNERFNSPLHF. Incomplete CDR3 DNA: TGTGCCAGCAACGAAAGGTTTAATTCACCC.

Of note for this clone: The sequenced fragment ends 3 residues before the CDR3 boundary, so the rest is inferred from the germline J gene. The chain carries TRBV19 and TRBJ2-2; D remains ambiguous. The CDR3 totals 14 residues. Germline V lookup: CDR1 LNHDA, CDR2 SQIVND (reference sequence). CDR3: CASSIGPTNEKLFF. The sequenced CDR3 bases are TGTGCCAGTAGTATTGGTCCAACTAATGAAAAG.

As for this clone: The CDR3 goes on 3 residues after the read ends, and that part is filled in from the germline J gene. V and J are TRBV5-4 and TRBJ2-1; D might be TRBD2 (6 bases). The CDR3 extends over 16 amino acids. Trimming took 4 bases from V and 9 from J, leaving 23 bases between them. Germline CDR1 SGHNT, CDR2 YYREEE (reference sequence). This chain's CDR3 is CASSGGTGSQLSEQFF. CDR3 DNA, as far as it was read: TGTGCCAGCAGCGGGGGGACGGGGTCGCAGTTGAGTGAG. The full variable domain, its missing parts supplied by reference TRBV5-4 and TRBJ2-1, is ETGVTQSPTHLIKTRGQQVTLRCSSQSGHNTVSWYQQALGQGPQFIFQYYREEENGRGNFPPRFSGLQFPNYSSELNVNALELDDSALYLCASSGGTGSQLSEQFFGPGTRLTVL.

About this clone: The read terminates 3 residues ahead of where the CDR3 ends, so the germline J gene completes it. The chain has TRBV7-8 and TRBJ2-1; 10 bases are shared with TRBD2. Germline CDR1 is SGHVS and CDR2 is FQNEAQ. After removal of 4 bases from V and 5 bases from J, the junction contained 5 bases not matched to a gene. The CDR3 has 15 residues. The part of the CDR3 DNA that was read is TGTGCCAGCAGCTCTAGCGGGAGTCTCCACAATGAG. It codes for CASSSSGSLHNE. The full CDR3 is CASSSSGSLHNEQFF.

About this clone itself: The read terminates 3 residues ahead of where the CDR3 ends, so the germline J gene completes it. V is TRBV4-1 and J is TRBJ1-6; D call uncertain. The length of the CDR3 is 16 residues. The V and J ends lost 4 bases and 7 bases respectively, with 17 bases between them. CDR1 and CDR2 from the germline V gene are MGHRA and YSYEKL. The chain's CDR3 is CASSPGRAAGNSPLHF. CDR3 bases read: TGCGCCAGCAGCCCCGGCCGGGCTGCGGGGAATTCACCC.

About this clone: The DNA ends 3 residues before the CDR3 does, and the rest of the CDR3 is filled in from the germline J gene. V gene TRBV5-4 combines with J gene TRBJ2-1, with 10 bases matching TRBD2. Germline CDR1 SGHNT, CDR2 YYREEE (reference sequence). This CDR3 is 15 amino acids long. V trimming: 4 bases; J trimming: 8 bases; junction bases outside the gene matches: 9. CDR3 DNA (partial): TGTGCCAGCAGCGCCCAACTAGCGGGGTTGGATGAG. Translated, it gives CASSAQLAGLDE. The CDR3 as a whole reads CASSAQLAGLDEQFF.

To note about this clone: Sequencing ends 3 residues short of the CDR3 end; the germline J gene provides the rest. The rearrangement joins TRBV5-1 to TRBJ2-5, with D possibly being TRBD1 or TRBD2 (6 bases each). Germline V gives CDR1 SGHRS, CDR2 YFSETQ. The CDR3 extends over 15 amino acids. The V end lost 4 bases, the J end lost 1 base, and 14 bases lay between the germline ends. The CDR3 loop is CASSGEDRSQETQYF. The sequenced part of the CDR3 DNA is TGCGCCAGCAGCGGGGAGGACAGAAGCCAAGAGACC. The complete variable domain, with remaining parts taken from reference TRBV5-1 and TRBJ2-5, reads KAGVTQTPRYLIKTRGQQVTLSCSPISGHRSVSWYQQTPGQGLQFLFEYFSETQRNKGNFPGRFSGRQFSNSRSEMNVSTLELGDSALYLCASSGEDRSQETQYFGPGTRLLVL.

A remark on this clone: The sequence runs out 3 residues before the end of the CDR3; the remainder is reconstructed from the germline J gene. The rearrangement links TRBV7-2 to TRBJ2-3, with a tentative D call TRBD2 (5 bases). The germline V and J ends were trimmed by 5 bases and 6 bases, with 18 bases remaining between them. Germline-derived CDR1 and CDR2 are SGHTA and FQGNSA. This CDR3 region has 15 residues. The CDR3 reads CASSPGSGRGDTQYF. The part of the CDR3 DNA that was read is TGTGCCAGCAGCCCCGGGTCCGGCCGGGGTGATACG.

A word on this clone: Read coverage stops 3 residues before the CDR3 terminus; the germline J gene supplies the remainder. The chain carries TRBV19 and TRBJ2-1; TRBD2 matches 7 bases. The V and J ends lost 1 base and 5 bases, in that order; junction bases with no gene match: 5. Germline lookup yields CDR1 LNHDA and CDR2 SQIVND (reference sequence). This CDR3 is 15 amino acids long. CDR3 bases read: TGTGCCAGTAGTATAGTGGCGGGGGACGACAATGAG. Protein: CASSIVAGDDNE. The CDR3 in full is CASSIVAGDDNEQFF.

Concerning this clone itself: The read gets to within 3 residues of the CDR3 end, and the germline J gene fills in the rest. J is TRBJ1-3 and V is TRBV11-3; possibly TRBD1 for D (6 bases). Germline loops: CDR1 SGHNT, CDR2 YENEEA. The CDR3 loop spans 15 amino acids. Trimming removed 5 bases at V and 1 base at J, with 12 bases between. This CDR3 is CASSPEGHSGNTIYF. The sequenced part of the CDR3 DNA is TGTGCCAGCAGCCCAGAGGGACATTCTGGAAACACC.